This TCR beta chain stems from a study of shared clonotypes between healthy human individuals. CDR1 is SGHRS and CDR2 is YFSETQ in the germline V gene. V lost 5 bases, J lost 5 bases, and 14 bases stayed unmatched. CDR3 size: 16 residues. Naive CD8 cells lacked CD45RO and underwent positive selection for CCR7, leaving out terminally differentiated effector memory CD45RA+ cells. The deep-level immunoSEQ assay was used. The protocol was immunoSEQ multiplex PCR, while the TCRdb copy is restricted to in-frame clones and leaves out a portion. The sample records around 2,000,000 clones, about 92% being singletons.

The chain couples TRBV5-1 to TRBJ2-7, with TRBD1 identical over 9 bases. The sample consisted of naive CD8+ T cells from PBMCs. This TCR derives from a man aged 18 to 29 in good health. Some clones in this sample may be carry-over from other donors' samples. The CDR3 DNA follows: TGCGCCAGCAGACCGGACAGGGGCCCCCGGTATGACGAGCAGTACTTC. The encoded protein is CASRPDRGPRYDEQYF.